These T cell receptor beta chains were read from a single sample in a study of T cells after yellow fever vaccination. TCRdb reanalysed the 5' RACE reads using MiXCR and keeps one entry per CDR3 protein. The sample consists of approximately 61,000 distinct CDR3 sequences, around 6.5% of them appearing once. This specimen consisted of CD8+ T cells sorted from PBMCs, obtained on the day of the first yellow fever vaccination. Receptors originate from a man between 18 and 29 years old who received the YFV17D yellow fever vaccine. Each CDR3 is given with its conserved first and last residue. The order of the fields is V gene, D gene, J gene, clone size, CDR3 DNA, CDR3 protein. A D gene is named only where the DNA matches it firmly. A row's size may be missing; if present it is once, few, many or a size class.

v_gene: TRBV29-1; d_gene: .; j_gene: TRBJ2-1; abundance: many; CDR3nt: TGCAGCGGGATGAGGGGGAATGAGCAGTTCTTC; CDR3aa: CSGMRGNEQFF
v_gene: TRBV4-3; d_gene: TRBD2; j_gene: TRBJ2-6; abundance: .; CDR3nt: TGCGCCAGCAGCCAAGTAGCGGGGGGGTCTGGGGCCAACGTCCTGACTTTC; CDR3aa: CASSQVAGGSGANVLTF
v_gene: TRBV6-5; d_gene: TRBD1; j_gene: TRBJ2-1; abundance: few; CDR3nt: TGTGCCAGCAGTTACTCGGGACAGCCCGGGGAGCAGTTCTTC; CDR3aa: CASSYSGQPGEQFF
v_gene: TRBV7-8; d_gene: TRBD1; j_gene: TRBJ1-1; abundance: few; CDR3nt: TGTGCCAGCAGCTCTCTAGAGACAGGGGGGAATTATAACACTGAAGCTTTCTTT; CDR3aa: CASSSLETGGNYNTEAFF
v_gene: TRBV4-3; d_gene: .; j_gene: TRBJ1-3; abundance: few; CDR3nt: TGCGCCAGCAGCCCTGGACCTACTGCTGGAAACACCATATATTTT; CDR3aa: CASSPGPTAGNTIYF
v_gene: TRBV6-5; d_gene: TRBD2; j_gene: TRBJ2-5; abundance: few; CDR3nt: TGTGCCAGCAGTTTGGCAAGCGGGGGCGCCGGGGAGACCCAGTACTTC; CDR3aa: CASSLASGGAGETQYF
v_gene: TRBV5-1; d_gene: .; j_gene: TRBJ1-4; abundance: many; CDR3nt: TGCGCCAGCACCACTCGGGGGCAAATAAATGAAAAACTGTTTTTT; CDR3aa: CASTTRGQINEKLFF
v_gene: TRBV6-1; d_gene: TRBD1; j_gene: TRBJ1-5; abundance: .; CDR3nt: TGTGCCAGCACCTGGGGACAGGGGGCCCGGCAGCCCCAGCATTTT; CDR3aa: CASTWGQGARQPQHF
v_gene: TRBV13; d_gene: .; j_gene: TRBJ2-5; abundance: many; CDR3nt: TGTGCCAGCAGCTTAGCTTCAGAGACCCAGTACTTC; CDR3aa: CASSLASETQYF
v_gene: TRBV21-1; d_gene: .; j_gene: TRBJ1-6; abundance: many; CDR3nt: TGTGCCAGCAGCAATACGGCACGAGTTTTCTATAATTCACCCCTCCACTTT; CDR3aa: CASSNTARVFYNSPLHF
v_gene: TRBV10-3; d_gene: .; j_gene: TRBJ2-1; abundance: few; CDR3nt: TGTGCCATCAGTGTTTCGGGGGACTCATACAATGAGCAGTTCTTC; CDR3aa: CAISVSGDSYNEQFF
v_gene: TRBV7-2; d_gene: TRBD2; j_gene: TRBJ2-2; abundance: .; CDR3nt: TGTGCCAGCAGCTTTCGGGAGGGTGGCACCGGGGAGCTGTTTTTT; CDR3aa: CASSFREGGTGELFF
v_gene: TRBV6-5; d_gene: TRBD1; j_gene: TRBJ1-6; abundance: many; CDR3nt: TGTGCCAGCAGTTACGCACAGGGGGTCTCACCCCTCCACTTT; CDR3aa: CASSYAQGVSPLHF
v_gene: TRBV12-3/TRBV12-4; d_gene: TRBD2; j_gene: TRBJ2-3; abundance: many; CDR3nt: TGTGCCACTACGGGACTAGCGGGGGAAAGCACAGATACGCAGTATTTT; CDR3aa: CATTGLAGESTDTQYF
v_gene: TRBV4-3; d_gene: TRBD1; j_gene: TRBJ1-3; abundance: few; CDR3nt: TGCGCCAGCAGCCAAGAGGCAGGGGGAGCCATCTCTGGAAACACCATATATTTT; CDR3aa: CASSQEAGGAISGNTIYF
v_gene: TRBV7-3; d_gene: TRBD2; j_gene: TRBJ2-1; abundance: few; CDR3nt: TGTGCCAGCAGCTTAATGACGGGGGGTCCGTACAATGAGCAGTTCTTC; CDR3aa: CASSLMTGGPYNEQFF
v_gene: TRBV12-3/TRBV12-4; d_gene: .; j_gene: TRBJ2-3; abundance: many; CDR3nt: TGTGCCAGCAGTTTCGGTAGGATCACAGATACGCAGTATTTT; CDR3aa: CASSFGRITDTQYF
v_gene: TRBV4-2; d_gene: TRBD2; j_gene: TRBJ2-3; abundance: few; CDR3nt: TGTGCCAGCAGCCAAGATCCTGCGGGCGGGGGGGCAGCAGATACGCAGTATTTT; CDR3aa: CASSQDPAGGGAADTQYF
v_gene: TRBV29-1; d_gene: .; j_gene: TRBJ1-2; abundance: many; CDR3nt: TGCAGCGTTGTGATTTCGGGAATTCCTAACTATGGCTACACCTTC; CDR3aa: CSVVISGIPNYGYTF
v_gene: TRBV2; d_gene: .; j_gene: TRBJ2-2; abundance: few; CDR3nt: TGTGCCAGCAGTGAATTGGGGGGCGCGGGCACCGGGGAGCTGTTTTTT; CDR3aa: CASSELGGAGTGELFF
v_gene: TRBV4-3; d_gene: TRBD1; j_gene: TRBJ2-1; abundance: many; CDR3nt: TGCGCCAGCAGCCCCCGGGACAGGCCGGACAATGAGCAGTTCTTC; CDR3aa: CASSPRDRPDNEQFF
v_gene: TRBV9; d_gene: TRBD1; j_gene: TRBJ2-3; abundance: many; CDR3nt: TGTGCCAGCAGCGTGACAGGGGGCCGGACAGATACGCAGTATTTT; CDR3aa: CASSVTGGRTDTQYF
v_gene: TRBV6-2/TRBV6-3; d_gene: .; j_gene: TRBJ2-5; abundance: many; CDR3nt: TGTGCCAGCAGCTCTATCCCAGGGGAACAAGAGACCCAGTACTTC; CDR3aa: CASSSIPGEQETQYF
v_gene: TRBV4-1; d_gene: .; j_gene: TRBJ1-2; abundance: many; CDR3nt: TGCGCCAGCAGCCAAGAAGGGGGTGGAAGCTATGGCTACACCTTC; CDR3aa: CASSQEGGGSYGYTF
v_gene: TRBV6-1; d_gene: .; j_gene: TRBJ2-5; abundance: few; CDR3nt: TGTGCCAGCAACCCAATGTCTAGAGGAACCACGGGAGAGACCCAGTACTTC; CDR3aa: CASNPMSRGTTGETQYF
v_gene: TRBV12-3/TRBV12-4; d_gene: .; j_gene: TRBJ2-2; abundance: many; CDR3nt: TGTGCCAGCACCCACCCCCCTATCTCCTACACCGGGGAGCTGTTTTTT; CDR3aa: CASTHPPISYTGELFF
v_gene: TRBV12-3/TRBV12-4; d_gene: TRBD1; j_gene: TRBJ1-5; abundance: few; CDR3nt: TGTGCCAGCGCCCCTGGGACAGGATATAGCAATCAGCCCCAGCATTTT; CDR3aa: CASAPGTGYSNQPQHF
v_gene: TRBV6-5; d_gene: .; j_gene: TRBJ1-5; abundance: .; CDR3nt: TGTGCCAGCAGTTACTCGTCGGGACAGCCCCAGCATTTT; CDR3aa: CASSYSSGQPQHF
v_gene: TRBV19; d_gene: .; j_gene: TRBJ1-1; abundance: few; CDR3nt: TGTGCCAGTAGTAGGAACACTGAAGCTTTCTTT; CDR3aa: CASSRNTEAFF
v_gene: TRBV7-9; d_gene: .; j_gene: TRBJ2-7; abundance: many; CDR3nt: TGTGCCAGCAGTCTCTGGACCCCGCCGGCCGAGCAGTACTTC; CDR3aa: CASSLWTPPAEQYF
v_gene: TRBV7-3; d_gene: .; j_gene: TRBJ2-3; abundance: few; CDR3nt: TGTGCCAGCAGCTACCTAGGGGGGACAGATACGCAGTATTTT; CDR3aa: CASSYLGGTDTQYF
v_gene: TRBV28; d_gene: TRBD2; j_gene: TRBJ2-5; abundance: many; CDR3nt: TGTGCCAGCAGTTTGCGGCCGGGACTAGCGGGGGAAGAGACCCAGTACTTC; CDR3aa: CASSLRPGLAGEETQYF
v_gene: TRBV6-5; d_gene: TRBD2; j_gene: TRBJ2-5; abundance: few; CDR3nt: TGTGCCAGCAGTTACTCTAGCGGGGGACGAGAGACCCAGTACTTC; CDR3aa: CASSYSSGGRETQYF
v_gene: TRBV5-1; d_gene: .; j_gene: TRBJ2-4; abundance: .; CDR3nt: TGCGCCAGCAGCTTGAAGGGGGGGAAAAACATTCAGTACTTC; CDR3aa: CASSLKGGKNIQYF
v_gene: TRBV5-6; d_gene: .; j_gene: TRBJ1-1; abundance: few; CDR3nt: TGTGCCAGCAGCTCGAGCAGGGAGAACACTGAAGCTTTCTTT; CDR3aa: CASSSSRENTEAFF
v_gene: TRBV5-1; d_gene: TRBD1; j_gene: TRBJ1-2; abundance: .; CDR3nt: TGCGCCAGCAGCTCCGGGGACAGGGTATGGTATGGCTACACCTTC; CDR3aa: CASSSGDRVWYGYTF
v_gene: TRBV6-2/TRBV6-3; d_gene: .; j_gene: TRBJ2-1; abundance: .; CDR3nt: TGTGCCAGCAGTTTCCGCGGCCCCGGGGAGCCCTACAATGAGCAGTTCTTC; CDR3aa: CASSFRGPGEPYNEQFF
v_gene: TRBV4-1; d_gene: .; j_gene: TRBJ2-5; abundance: few; CDR3nt: TGCGCCAGCAGCCAAGGAGGTTTCGAGGGGGTAGAGACCCAGTACTTC; CDR3aa: CASSQGGFEGVETQYF
v_gene: TRBV6-1; d_gene: .; j_gene: TRBJ1-6; abundance: .; CDR3nt: TGTGCCAGCAGGGGCCCGCCCCTCCACTTT; CDR3aa: CASRGPPLHF
v_gene: TRBV4-1; d_gene: .; j_gene: TRBJ1-6; abundance: few; CDR3nt: TGCGCCAGCAGCCCTTGGATGGGAAGTTATAATTCACCCCTCCACTTT; CDR3aa: CASSPWMGSYNSPLHF
v_gene: TRBV4-3; d_gene: .; j_gene: TRBJ2-2; abundance: .; CDR3nt: TGCGCCAGCAGCCAAGTTGACCCCACGATCGGGGAGCTGTTTTTT; CDR3aa: CASSQVDPTIGELFF